Each of the 14 T cell receptor beta chains below was sequenced from the same sample in a study. Treg sorting used a CD4+CD25+CD127-/low gate. TCRdb reanalysed the 5' RACE reads using MiXCR and keeps one entry per CDR3 protein. The data contain tens of thousands of distinct CDR3 sequences, roughly a fifth of them seen just once; the ten biggest clones take up around 4%. Sequences were obtained from Tregs sorted from a lymph node. These receptors came from a female donor with breast cancer.

This clonotype was seen repeatedly, ten times or more. V is TRBV5-1 and J is TRBJ1-6; D uncertain. The V end was cut by 2 bases, the J end by 0 bases, with 9 bases between. This CDR3 region has 16 residues. Germline lookup yields CDR1 SGHRS and CDR2 YFSETQ. The chain's CDR3 is CASSLLARSYNSPLHF. The CDR3 bases are TGCGCCAGCAGCTTATTGGCGCGCTCCTATAATTCACCCCTCCACTTT.

By share, this clonotype counts as medium-sized (0.01 to 0.1%). V and J are TRBV5-1 and TRBJ2-5; no clear D gene. V was clipped by 0 bases and J by 4 bases, with 7 bases between them. This CDR3 has 13 residues. Per the germline V gene, CDR1 is SGHRS and CDR2 is YFSETQ. CDR3 sequence (DNA): TGCGCCAGCAGCTTGGAAGGCGGAGAGACCCAGTACTTC. This codes for CASSLEGGETQYF.

In this sample, this clonotype is medium-sized. The chain has TRBV18 and TRBJ2-5; D is unresolved. This CDR3 comprises 11 residues. V lost 8 bases and J 5 bases, leaving 9 bases between the germline ends. Germline V gene sequence: CDR1 KGHSH, CDR2 LQKENI. The CDR3 DNA reads as TGTGCCAGCAGCCCGGGTGAGACCCAGTACTTC. It is translated as CASSPGETQYF.

This clonotype has a handful of counts. The chain carries TRBV24-1 and TRBJ2-1, with TRBD1 matching over 9 bases. This CDR3 spans 14 amino acids. The V segment lost 2 bases and the J segment 9 bases; nucleotides outside the gene matches: 4. From germline, CDR1 is KGHDR and CDR2 SFDVKD. The CDR3 bases are TGTGCCACCAGTGATTGGGACAGGGCACGTGAGCAGTTCTTC. Residues: CATSDWDRAREQFF.

About this clonotype: It may be a read error: a sequence one base away is much more abundant. The conserved closing phenylalanine or tryptophan is absent in this CDR3, likely reflecting a read error. V is TRBV4-2 and J is TRBJ2-5, with D uncertain. Germline V CDR1 and CDR2: LGHNA, YNFKEQ. The V and J ends lost 0 bases and 4 bases respectively, with 3 bases between them. There are 12 residues in the CDR3. CDR3 in amino acids: CASSQESETQYL. For the CDR3, the DNA is TGTGCCAGCAGCCAAGAATCAGAGACCCAGTACCTC.

The chain recombines TRBV27 with TRBJ2-1; tentatively, D is TRBD2 (6 bases). The CDR3 is 15 residues long. Looked up from germline, CDR1 is MNHEY and CDR2 is SMNVEV (reference sequence). V gave up 5 bases and J gave up 3 bases, with 14 bases separating them. The CDR3 DNA reads TGTGCCAGCAGTCTGGGGGGTTCTCGCTACAATGAGCAGTTCTTC. Its translation is CASSLGGSRYNEQFF.

CDR3 nucleotide sequence: TGTGCCAGCAGCAGGGATCGGGCCGGGGAGCTGTTTTTT. This translates into CASSRDRAGELFF. The V gene is TRBV9, the J gene TRBJ2-2; D unclear. Trimming took off 4 bases at V and 6 bases at J, with 10 bases between the two ends. There are 13 residues in the CDR3. CDR1 is SGDLS, CDR2 YYNGEE, per germline.

This chain links TRBV27 with TRBJ2-2; D is unresolved. The CDR3 covers 14 residues. V was trimmed by 6 bases and J by 0 bases, leaving 8 bases between them. Germline CDR1 reads MNHEY; CDR2 reads SMNVEV (reference sequence). The CDR3 loop is CASRGAPNTGELFF. CDR3 DNA sequence: TGTGCCAGCAGAGGAGCGCCGAACACCGGGGAGCTGTTTTTT.

There are many counts of this clonotype. The rearrangement links TRBV4-1 to TRBJ2-5; weak D call: TRBD1 (6 bases). CDR1 and CDR2 (germline): MGHRA, YSYEKL. Between the trimmed V and J ends, which lost 3 bases and 2 bases, there was a span of 16 bases. The CDR3 runs to 16 residues. CDR3 sequence: CASSQGVIQGQETQYF. In DNA form, the CDR3 reads TGCGCCAGCAGCCAGGGCGTAATACAGGGTCAAGAGACCCAGTACTTC.

This clonotype appeared a few times. This chain links TRBV11-2 with TRBJ2-4, with TRBD2 matching over 11 bases. Per germline, CDR1 SGHAT and CDR2 FQNNGV. V shed 0 bases and J 16 bases; nucleotides not matched to a gene: 8. The CDR3 covers 14 residues. CDR3 sequence (DNA): TGTGCCAGCAGCTTAGATTCGAGTAGCGGGGGGGAATACTTC. Translated: CASSLDSSSGGEYF.

This clonotype showed up many times. V is TRBV5-1 and J is TRBJ1-4, with 7 bases that match TRBD1. V shed 0 bases, J shed 10 bases, and the junction held 6 bases outside the gene matches. The CDR3 loop spans 14 amino acids. Looked up from germline, CDR1 is SGHRS and CDR2 is YFSETQ. CDR3 in amino acids: CASSLEGARRKLFF. DNA for the CDR3: TGCGCCAGCAGCTTGGAGGGGGCGCGGAGAAAACTGTTTTTT. The full variable domain, in which reference TRBV5-1 and TRBJ1-4 provide the parts outside the CDR3, is KAGVTQTPRYLIKTRGQQVTLSCSPISGHRSVSWYQQTPGQGLQFLFEYFSETQRNKGNFPGRFSGRQFSNSRSEMNVSTLELGDSALYLCASSLEGARRKLFFGSGTQLSVL.

The chain links TRBV9 to TRBJ2-7; the D gene is possibly TRBD2 (6 bases). The length of the CDR3 is 13 residues. The germline V gene has CDR1 SGDLS and CDR2 YYNGEE. With 7 bases removed from V and 3 bases from J, the gap between germline ends came to 14 bases. The CDR3 DNA reads as TGTGCCAGCTCCCCCCGGGGAGGCTACGAGCAGTACTTC. Protein: CASSPRGGYEQYF.

The V call is TRBV30, the J call TRBJ2-7, with 9 bases fitting TRBD1. Germline CDR1 is GTSNPN and CDR2 is SVGIG (reference sequence). The junction had 4 bases not matched to a gene; V was cut back by 4 bases and J by 3 bases. The CDR3 loop spans 13 amino acids. The chain's CDR3 is CAWKTGGHYEQYF. The CDR3 bases are TGTGCCTGGAAGACAGGGGGGCACTACGAGCAGTACTTC.

Turning to this clonotype: The junction departs from germline at one end; a sequencing error may be responsible. V and J are TRBV7-6 and TRBJ2-1; the match to TRBD2 covers 8 bases. The CDR3 runs to 14 residues. CDR1 and CDR2 from the germline V gene are SGHVS and FNYEAQ. In DNA form, the CDR3 reads TGTGCCAGCAGCTTACTACTGACTAGCGATGAGCGGTTCTTC. Translation: CASSLLLTSDERFF.